What follows is one T cell receptor beta chain and its context. The antigen is undetermined. These data are taken from a study of cytomegalovirus exposure and HLA in healthy donors. Primers included in the PCR were 60 Vbeta and 13 Jbeta primers. This table comes from immunoSEQ multiplex PCR, and its TCRdb copy is limited to in-frame clones, with some not included. The sample comprises 150,000 or so clones, around 70% of which are singletons, and roughly 2% rests with the top ten. Germline CDR1 is SGHTA and CDR2 is FQGNSA. The CDR3 spans 14 residues. V was trimmed by 2 bases and J by 2 bases, leaving 10 bases between them. Study conclusions and caveats: There were 164 TCR beta chains listed as cytomegalovirus-associated. Looking again later, the authors saw that most CMV-associated TCR beta chains seemed HLA-restricted. Later, TCR association rates were found to vary by HLA locus, highest for DRB1 and lowest for HLA-C.

The specimen was PBMCs. The chain recombines TRBV7-2 with TRBJ2-7; a weak D match, TRBD1 (6 bases). This receptor was taken from a man aged 25 to 40 in good health and CMV-seronegative. The CDR3 protein is CASSLLDRTYEQYF. The DNA for the CDR3 is TGTGCCAGCAGCTTATTGGACAGAACCTACGAGCAGTACTTC. The whole variable domain, remainder taken from reference TRBV7-2 and TRBJ2-7, is GAGVSQSPSNKVTEKGKDVELRCDPISGHTALYWYRQSLGQGLEFLIYFQGNSAPDKSGLPSDRFSAERTGGSVSTLTIQRTQQEDSAVYLCASSLLDRTYEQYFGPGTRLTVT.